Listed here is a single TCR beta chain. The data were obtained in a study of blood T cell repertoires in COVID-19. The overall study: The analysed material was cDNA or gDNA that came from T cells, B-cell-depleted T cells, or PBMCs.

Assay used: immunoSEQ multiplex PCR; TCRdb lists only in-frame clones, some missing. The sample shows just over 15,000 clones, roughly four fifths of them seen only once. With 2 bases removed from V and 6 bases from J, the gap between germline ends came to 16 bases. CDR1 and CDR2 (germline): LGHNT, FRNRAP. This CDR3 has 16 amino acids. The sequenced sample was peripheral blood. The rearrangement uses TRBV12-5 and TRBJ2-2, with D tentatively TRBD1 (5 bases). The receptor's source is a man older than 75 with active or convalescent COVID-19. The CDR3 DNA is TGTGCTAGTGGTTTGTTTGGGGCGAGATATTCCGGGGAGCTGTTTTTT. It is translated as CASGLFGARYSGELFF.